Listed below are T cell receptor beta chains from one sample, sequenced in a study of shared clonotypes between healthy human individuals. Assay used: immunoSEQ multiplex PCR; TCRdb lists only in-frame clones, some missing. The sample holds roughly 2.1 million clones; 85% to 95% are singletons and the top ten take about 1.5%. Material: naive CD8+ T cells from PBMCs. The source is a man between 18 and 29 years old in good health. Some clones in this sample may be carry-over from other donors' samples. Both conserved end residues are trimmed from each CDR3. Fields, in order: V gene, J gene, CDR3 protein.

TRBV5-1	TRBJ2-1	ASSLDGGEQF
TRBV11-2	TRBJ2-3	ASSHPRPPIPSTDTQY
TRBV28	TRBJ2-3	ASSPVGNRGGDTQY
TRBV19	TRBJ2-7	ASSKWTHSYEQY
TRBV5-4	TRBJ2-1	ASSPVLGF
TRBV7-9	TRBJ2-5	ASRSGTPKETQY
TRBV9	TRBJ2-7	ASSAARTSGSLYEQY
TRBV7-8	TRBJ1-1	ASSPSGQGFYTEAF
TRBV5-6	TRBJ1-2	ASSSGDHGGVRYT
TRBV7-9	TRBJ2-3	ASSLALTDTQY
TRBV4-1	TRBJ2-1	ASSQDAGSSYNEQF
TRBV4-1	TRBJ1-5	ASSQDPGRDQPQH
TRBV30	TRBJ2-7	AWTGDYGQY
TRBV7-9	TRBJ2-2	ASSLAGEDTGELF
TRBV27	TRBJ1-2	ASSSYRGQFYGYT
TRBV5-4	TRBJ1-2	ASSSENDRPPYGYT
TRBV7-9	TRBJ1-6	ASSLTNRVGDSPLH
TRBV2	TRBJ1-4	ASRELEKLF
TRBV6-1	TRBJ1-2	ASSDLTGIGSYGYT
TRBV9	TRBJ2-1	ASSSSGRPYNEQF
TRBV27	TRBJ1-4	ASRWTGANEKLF
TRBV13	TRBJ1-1	ASSLLMTANTEAF
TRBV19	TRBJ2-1	ASRGSGYSFNEQF
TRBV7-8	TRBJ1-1	ASSLGGGTEAF
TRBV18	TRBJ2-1	ASSPPPGTENYNEQF
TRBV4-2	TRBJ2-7	ASSQDDSSYEQY
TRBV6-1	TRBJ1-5	ASSGLGSNQPQH
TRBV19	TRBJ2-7	ASSSTPSYEQY
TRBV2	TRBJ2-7	ASSPTQVLGGRLPYEQY
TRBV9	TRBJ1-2	ASSGGDNYGYT
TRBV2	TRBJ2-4	ASLRGSGNIQY
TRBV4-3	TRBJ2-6	ASSQDLDRDSGANVLT
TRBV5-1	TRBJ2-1	ASSLFRYNEQF
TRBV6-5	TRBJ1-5	ASSAGGGQPQH
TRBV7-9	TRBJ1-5	ATSPPGGQPQH
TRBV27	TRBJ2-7	ASSWTSGSSEQY
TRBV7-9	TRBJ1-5	ASSSAGRESNQPQH
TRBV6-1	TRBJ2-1	ASSPEGKDNEQF
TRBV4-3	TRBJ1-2	ASSHLMTGQGARGYT
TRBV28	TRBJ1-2	ASSLLEGWSYT
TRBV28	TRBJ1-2	ASSFPSDGNGYT
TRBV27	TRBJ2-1	ASSSLFGQGMGNEQF
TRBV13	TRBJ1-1	ASSWDRGGAF
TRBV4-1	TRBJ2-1	ASSQLEGAGEQF
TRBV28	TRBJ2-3	ASRARSRVTDTQY
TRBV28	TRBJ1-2	ASSLLRVNYGYT
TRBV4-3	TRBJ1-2	ASSPAHRGYGYT
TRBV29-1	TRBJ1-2	SARVAYGYT